The rows below give T cell receptor beta chains drawn from one sample of a study of identical twins. TCRdb redid the calling of the 5' RACE reads with MiXCR, one entry per CDR3 protein. This sample has hundreds of thousands of distinct CDR3 sequences, with approximately 9% found just once. These sequences were also reported in another study, on yellow fever vaccine responses in identical twins.

What was sequenced was PBMCs. These TCRs come from a young woman in good health. The CDR3 runs from the conserved cysteine through the conserved F or W. The D gene is left open where the match is weak. Size values are once, few and many counts, or a class for expanded clones, and some rows have none.

clone_size: many
v_call: TRBV9
j_call: TRBJ2-3
d_call: TRBD2
cdr3_aa: CASSVVGGSLSGRTDTQYF
cdr3_nt: TGTGCCAGCAGCGTAGTTGGGGGTTCCTTAAGCGGGAGGACTGATACGCAGTATTTT

clone_size: few
v_call: TRBV29-1
j_call: TRBJ2-7
d_call: .
cdr3_aa: CSVEGGLTEQYF
cdr3_nt: TGCAGCGTTGAAGGCGGGCTTACCGAGCAGTACTTC

clone_size: .
v_call: TRBV20-1
j_call: TRBJ2-3
d_call: .
cdr3_aa: CSAISLDSTDTQYF
cdr3_nt: TGCAGTGCTATAAGCTTGGACAGCACAGATACGCAGTATTTT

clone_size: few
v_call: TRBV28
j_call: TRBJ2-4
d_call: .
cdr3_aa: CASSLGRQHLAKNIQYF
cdr3_nt: TGTGCCAGCAGTTTGGGGAGACAACACCTAGCCAAAAACATTCAGTACTTC

clone_size: .
v_call: TRBV18
j_call: TRBJ2-7
d_call: .
cdr3_aa: CASSQPPGGYEQYF
cdr3_nt: TGTGCCAGCTCACAACCTCCCGGGGGCTACGAGCAGTACTTC

clone_size: many
v_call: TRBV10-3
j_call: TRBJ2-7
d_call: .
cdr3_aa: CAIEDYGEQYF
cdr3_nt: TGTGCCATCGAAGATTACGGAGAGCAGTACTTC

clone_size: .
v_call: TRBV27
j_call: TRBJ2-7
d_call: TRBD1
cdr3_aa: CASSLDRGPSYEQYF
cdr3_nt: TGTGCCAGCAGCCTGGACAGGGGGCCCTCCTACGAGCAGTACTTC

clone_size: .
v_call: TRBV20-1
j_call: TRBJ2-2
d_call: .
cdr3_aa: CSARDPRGGGTGELFF
cdr3_nt: TGCAGTGCTAGAGATCCTCGGGGAGGGGGCACCGGGGAGCTGTTTTTT

clone_size: few
v_call: TRBV28
j_call: TRBJ2-5
d_call: .
cdr3_aa: CASRAVGGLRETQYF
cdr3_nt: TGTGCCAGCAGGGCGGTTGGGGGGTTACGAGAGACCCAGTACTTC

clone_size: few
v_call: TRBV11-1
j_call: TRBJ2-3
d_call: TRBD1
cdr3_aa: CASRLTGKVADTQYF
cdr3_nt: TGTGCCAGCAGATTGACAGGGAAGGTCGCAGATACGCAGTATTTT

clone_size: few
v_call: TRBV20-1
j_call: TRBJ1-2
d_call: .
cdr3_aa: CSARVIGDGYTF
cdr3_nt: TGCAGTGCTAGAGTAATCGGGGACGGCTACACCTTC

clone_size: few
v_call: TRBV7-9
j_call: TRBJ2-3
d_call: .
cdr3_aa: CASSLKALGRTDTQYF
cdr3_nt: TGTGCCAGCAGCTTAAAGGCTCTAGGGAGGACAGATACGCAGTATTTT

clone_size: many
v_call: TRBV10-3
j_call: TRBJ2-1
d_call: TRBD2
cdr3_aa: CAISESRGLAGVNEQFF
cdr3_nt: TGTGCCATCAGTGAGTCGCGGGGACTAGCGGGAGTCAATGAGCAGTTCTTC

clone_size: many
v_call: TRBV6-1
j_call: TRBJ2-2
d_call: TRBD1
cdr3_aa: CASRPTGTGENTGELFF
cdr3_nt: TGTGCCAGCAGACCCACAGGGACAGGGGAGAACACCGGGGAGCTGTTTTTT